A selection of T cell receptor beta chains follows, all from one sample in a study of blood T cell repertoires in COVID-19. The protocol was immunoSEQ multiplex PCR, while the TCRdb copy is restricted to in-frame clones and leaves out a portion. This table holds about half a million clones, roughly 89% found once. The specimen was peripheral blood. All receptors come from a man aged 18 to 35 with COVID-19, enrolled during active disease. The CDR3 runs from the conserved cysteine through the conserved F or W.

CDR3 protein	V gene	J gene
CASSDRTGSSGNTIYF	TRBV18	TRBJ1-3
CASSPRGAGDTQYF	TRBV5-4	TRBJ2-3
CASSPGAGNRFGYTF	TRBV18	TRBJ1-2
CASSQGLGGISYGYTF	TRBV3-1/TRBV3-2	TRBJ1-2
CASSSLRTGFLHEQYF	TRBV5-6	TRBJ2-7
CASSFGLVSYEQYF	TRBV5-6	TRBJ2-7
CASSPMRSTDTQYF	TRBV7-2	TRBJ2-3
CASSPQVAGGGELFF	TRBV2	TRBJ2-2
CASSLVVGGKLFF	TRBV7-2	TRBJ1-4
CSVEQGNYGYTF	TRBV29-1	TRBJ1-2
CASSSRGEVDYEQYF	TRBV6-5	TRBJ2-7
CASSHQGTSGRAEQFF	TRBV3-1/TRBV3-2	TRBJ2-1
CASSIGVYNEQFF	TRBV19	TRBJ2-1
CASRREGIVGGYTF	TRBV6-6	TRBJ1-2